Listed below are T cell receptor beta chains from one sample, sequenced in a study of blood T cell repertoires in COVID-19. Some clones are missing from TCRdb's copy, which holds only in-frame ones; the method was immunoSEQ multiplex PCR. The repertoire holds a few hundred thousand clones, with approximately 84% as singletons. The sample comprised PBMCs or T cells enriched from blood (not recorded which). These TCRs come from a woman in her 30s who had recovered from COVID-19. The conserved cysteine and the conserved F or W are not part of the CDR3 here.

CDR3: ASSLRQGGTGELF
V: TRBV7-9
J: TRBJ2-2

CDR3: ASSVAAGSSYNEQF
V: TRBV9
J: TRBJ2-1

CDR3: ASSAQGAGQPQH
V: TRBV27
J: TRBJ1-5

CDR3: ATAVAGQSSYNSPLH
V: TRBV24-1
J: TRBJ1-6

CDR3: ASSQNVPGQGTGNTIY
V: TRBV4-1
J: TRBJ1-3

CDR3: ASSYGSNQPQH
V: TRBV6-2/TRBV6-3
J: TRBJ1-5

CDR3: ASSFSLVTDTQY
V: TRBV27
J: TRBJ2-3

CDR3: ASSFGGPRRHEQY
V: TRBV19
J: TRBJ2-7

CDR3: ASSSGGGSSYNEQF
V: TRBV13
J: TRBJ2-1

CDR3: ASSDRWASGNTIY
V: TRBV25-1
J: TRBJ1-3

CDR3: ASRTSYEQY
V: TRBV28
J: TRBJ2-7

CDR3: ASSLKGQGVGNEQF
V: TRBV7-9
J: TRBJ2-1

CDR3: ASSFTGGTEAF
V: TRBV7-3
J: TRBJ1-1

CDR3: ASSLGEGPDTQY
V: TRBV5-1
J: TRBJ2-3